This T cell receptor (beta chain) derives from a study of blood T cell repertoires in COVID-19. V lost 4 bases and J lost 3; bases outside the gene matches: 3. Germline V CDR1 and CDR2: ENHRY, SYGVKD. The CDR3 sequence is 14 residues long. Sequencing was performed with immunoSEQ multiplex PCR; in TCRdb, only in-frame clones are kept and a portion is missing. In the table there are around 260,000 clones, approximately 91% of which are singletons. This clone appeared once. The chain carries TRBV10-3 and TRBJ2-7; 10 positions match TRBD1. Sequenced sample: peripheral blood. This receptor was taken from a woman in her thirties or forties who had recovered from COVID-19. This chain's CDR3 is CAISGDRGNYEQYF. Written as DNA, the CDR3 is TGTGCCATCAGTGGGGACAGGGGCAACTACGAGCAGTACTTC.